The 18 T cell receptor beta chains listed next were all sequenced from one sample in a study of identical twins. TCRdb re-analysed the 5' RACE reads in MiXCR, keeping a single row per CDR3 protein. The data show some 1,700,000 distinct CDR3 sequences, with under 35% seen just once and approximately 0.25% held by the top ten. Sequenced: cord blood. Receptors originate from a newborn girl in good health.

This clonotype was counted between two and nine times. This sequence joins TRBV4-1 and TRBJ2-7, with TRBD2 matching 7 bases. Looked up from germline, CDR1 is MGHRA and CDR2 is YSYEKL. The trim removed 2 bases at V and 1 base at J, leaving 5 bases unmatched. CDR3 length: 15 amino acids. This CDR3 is CASSQHTSVSYEQYF. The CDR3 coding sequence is TGCGCCAGCAGCCAACATACTAGCGTTTCCTACGAGCAGTACTTC.

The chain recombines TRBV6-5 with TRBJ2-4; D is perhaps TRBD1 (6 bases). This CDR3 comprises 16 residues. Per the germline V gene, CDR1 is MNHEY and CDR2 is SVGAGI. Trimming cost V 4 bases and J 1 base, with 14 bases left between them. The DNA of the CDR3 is TGTGCCAGCAGTTCCACAGGGCTATCCGCCAAAAACATTCAGTACTTC. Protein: CASSSTGLSAKNIQYF.

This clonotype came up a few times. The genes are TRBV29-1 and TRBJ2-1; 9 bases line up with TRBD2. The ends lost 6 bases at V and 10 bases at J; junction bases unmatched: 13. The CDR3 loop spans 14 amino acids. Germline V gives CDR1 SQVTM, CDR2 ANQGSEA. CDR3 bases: TGCAGCGTCTTGACTAGCGGCTCCTGGGGCGAGCAGTTCTTC. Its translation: CSVLTSGSWGEQFF.

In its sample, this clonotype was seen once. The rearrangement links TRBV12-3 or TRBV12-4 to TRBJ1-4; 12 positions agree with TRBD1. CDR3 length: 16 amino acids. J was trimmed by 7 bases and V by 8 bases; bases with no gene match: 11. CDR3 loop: CASQAGDRGQGEKLFF. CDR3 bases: TGTGCCAGCCAAGCCGGGGACAGGGGGCAGGGTGAAAAACTGTTTTTT.

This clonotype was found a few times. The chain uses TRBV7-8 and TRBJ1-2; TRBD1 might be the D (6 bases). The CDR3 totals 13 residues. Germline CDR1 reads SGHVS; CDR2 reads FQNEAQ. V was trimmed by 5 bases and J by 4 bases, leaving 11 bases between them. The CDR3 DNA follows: TGTGCCAGCAGCCGGGACACCTTCTATGGCTACACCTTC. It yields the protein CASSRDTFYGYTF. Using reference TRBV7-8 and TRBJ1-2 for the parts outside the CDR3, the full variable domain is GAGVSQSPRYKVAKRGQDVALRCDPISGHVSLFWYQQALGQGPEFLTYFQNEAQLDKSGLPSDRFFAERPEGSVSTLKIQRTQQEDSAVYLCASSRDTFYGYTFGSGTRLTVV.

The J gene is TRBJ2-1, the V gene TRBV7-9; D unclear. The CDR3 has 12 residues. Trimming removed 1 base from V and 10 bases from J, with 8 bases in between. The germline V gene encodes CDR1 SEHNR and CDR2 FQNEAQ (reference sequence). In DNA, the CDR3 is TGTGCCAGCAGCTTAGGGACCCGGGAGCAGTTCTTC. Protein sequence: CASSLGTREQFF.

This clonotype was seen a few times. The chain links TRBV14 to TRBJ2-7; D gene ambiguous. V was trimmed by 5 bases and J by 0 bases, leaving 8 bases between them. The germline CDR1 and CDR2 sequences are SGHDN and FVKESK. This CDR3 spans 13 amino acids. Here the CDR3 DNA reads TGTGCCAGCAGCGCCAGGAGCTCCTACGAGCAGTACTTC. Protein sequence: CASSARSSYEQYF.

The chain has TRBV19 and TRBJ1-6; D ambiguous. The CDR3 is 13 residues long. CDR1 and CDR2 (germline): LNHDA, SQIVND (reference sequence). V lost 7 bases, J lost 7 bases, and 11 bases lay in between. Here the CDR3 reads CASKLGPNSPLHF. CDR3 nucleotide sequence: TGTGCCAGTAAACTGGGCCCAAATTCACCCCTCCACTTT.

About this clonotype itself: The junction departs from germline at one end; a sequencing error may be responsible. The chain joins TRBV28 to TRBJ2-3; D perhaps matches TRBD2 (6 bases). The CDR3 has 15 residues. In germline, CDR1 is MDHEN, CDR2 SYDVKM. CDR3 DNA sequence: TGTGCCAGCAGTCTTAGCGGACCAAGGGCAGATACGCAGGATTTT. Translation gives CASSLSGPRADTQDF.

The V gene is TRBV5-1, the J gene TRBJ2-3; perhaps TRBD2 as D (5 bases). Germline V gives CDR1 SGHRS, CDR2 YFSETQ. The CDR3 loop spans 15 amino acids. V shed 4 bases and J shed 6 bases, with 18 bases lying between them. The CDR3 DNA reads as TGCGCCAGCAGCCCGCGGTATGGGTGGAGGGATACGCAGTATTTT. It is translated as CASSPRYGWRDTQYF.

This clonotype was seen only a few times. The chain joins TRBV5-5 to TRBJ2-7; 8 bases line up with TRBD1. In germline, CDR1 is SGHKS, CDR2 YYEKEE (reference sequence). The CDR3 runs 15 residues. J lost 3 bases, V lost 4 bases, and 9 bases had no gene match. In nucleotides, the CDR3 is TGTGCCAGCAGCCCCTTCGGACAGGGCGTCTACGAGCAGTACTTC. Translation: CASSPFGQGVYEQYF. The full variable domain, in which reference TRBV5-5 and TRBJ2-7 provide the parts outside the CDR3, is DAGVTQSPTHLIKTRGQQVTLRCSPISGHKSVSWYQQVLGQGPQFIFQYYEKEERGRGNFPDRFSARQFPNYSSELNVNALLLGDSALYLCASSPFGQGVYEQYFGPGTRLTVT.

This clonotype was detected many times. CDR3 loop: CASSLYNEKLFF. The CDR3 nucleotides are TGTGCCAGCAGCTTATATAATGAAAAACTGTTTTTT. J is TRBJ1-4 and V is TRBV7-9; the D is unclear. The germline V gene has CDR1 SEHNR and CDR2 FQNEAQ (reference sequence). Trimming stripped 2 bases from V and 4 bases from J, with 2 bases between. The CDR3 extends over 12 amino acids.

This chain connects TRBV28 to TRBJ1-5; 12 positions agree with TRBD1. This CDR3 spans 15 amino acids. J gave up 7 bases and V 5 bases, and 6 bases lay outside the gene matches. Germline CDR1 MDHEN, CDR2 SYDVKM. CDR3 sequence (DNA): TGTGCCAGCAGTGTCGGGACAGGGGGCCGGCAGCCCCAGCATTTT. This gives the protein CASSVGTGGRQPQHF.

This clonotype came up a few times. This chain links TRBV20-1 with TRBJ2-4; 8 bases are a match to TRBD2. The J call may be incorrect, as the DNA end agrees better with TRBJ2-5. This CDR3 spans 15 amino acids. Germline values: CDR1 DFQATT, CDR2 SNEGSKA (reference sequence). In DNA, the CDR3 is TGCAGTGCTCAAACTAGCGGAAAGGGGAAAGAGACCCAGTACTTC. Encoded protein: CSAQTSGKGKETQYF.

The CDR3 here is CASSRLAGGPDEQYF. In DNA form, the CDR3 reads TGTGCCAGCTCACGACTAGCGGGGGGGCCGGATGAGCAGTACTTC. The V gene is TRBV18, the J gene TRBJ2-7; 14 nucleotides match TRBD2. The ends lost 4 bases at V and 7 bases at J; junction bases unmatched: 6. Germline V gene data show CDR1 as KGHSH and CDR2 as LQKENI. CDR3 length equals 15 residues.

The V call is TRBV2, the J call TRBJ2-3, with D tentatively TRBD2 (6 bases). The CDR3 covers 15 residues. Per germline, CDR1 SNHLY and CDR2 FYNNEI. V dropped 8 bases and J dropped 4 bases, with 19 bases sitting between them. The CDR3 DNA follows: TGTGCCAGCTGGGGACTCAGAAGGATCCCAGATACGCAGTATTTT. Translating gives CASWGLRRIPDTQYF.

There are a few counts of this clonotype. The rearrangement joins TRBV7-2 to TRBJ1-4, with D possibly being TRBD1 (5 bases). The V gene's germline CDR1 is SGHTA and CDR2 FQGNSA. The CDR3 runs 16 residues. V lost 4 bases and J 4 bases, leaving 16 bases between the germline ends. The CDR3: CASSSSAGGGNEKLFF. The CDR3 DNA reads TGTGCCAGCAGCTCCTCCGCGGGGGGGGGTAATGAAAAACTGTTTTTT.

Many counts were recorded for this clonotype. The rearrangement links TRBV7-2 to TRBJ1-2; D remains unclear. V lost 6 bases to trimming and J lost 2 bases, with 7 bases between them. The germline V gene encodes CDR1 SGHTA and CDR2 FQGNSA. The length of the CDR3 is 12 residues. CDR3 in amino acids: CASSQRNYGYTF. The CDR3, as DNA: TGTGCCAGCAGTCAGCGGAACTATGGCTACACCTTC.